This T cell receptor beta chain originates from a study of metastatic and nonmetastatic thyroid tumors. The wider study: Comparison of repertoires was carried out across blood and tumor or nodule tissue from malignant and benign thyroid patients. Broader study findings: Malignant thyroid tumors reportedly exceeded benign nodules significantly in TCR beta diversity, with the difference appearing in blood and tumor.

Source study methods: CDR3 differences across clinicopathological groups were used to build a distant-metastasis classifier for papillary thyroid cancer. MiXCR re-clonotyped the PCR reads for TCRdb. Here the V and J calls rest on TCRdb's processing, not on the authors' analysis. The sample holds around 24,000 clones, under 25% seen once. The V gene lost 5 bases and the J gene lost 4 bases, with 9 bases spanning the gap. Germline lookup yields CDR1 LGHDT and CDR2 YNNKEL (reference sequence). The CDR3 has 13 amino acids. No treatment of any kind had been given to any patient before thyroid surgery. Comments on this clone: As yet, its antigen is unknown.

The rearrangement joins TRBV3-1 to TRBJ1-5; D may be TRBD1 (6 bases). The source of this sequence is a male donor with papillary thyroid cancer or a benign thyroid nodule (not recorded which). Some clones in this sample may be carry-over from other donors' samples. Input material: blood. CDR3 sequence reads: CASSATGNQPQHF. The CDR3 DNA is TGTGCCAGCAGCGCAACAGGGAATCAGCCCCAGCATTTT. The entire variable domain, with the rest obtained from reference TRBV3-1 and TRBJ1-5, is as follows: DTAVSQTPKYLVTQMGNDKSIKCEQNLGHDTMYWYKQDSKKFLKIMFSYNNKELIINETVPNRFSPKSPDKAHLNLHINSLELGDSAVYFCASSATGNQPQHFGDGTRLSIL.